A single sample is the source of the 5 T cell receptor beta chains below, sequenced in a study of control samples from healthy donors and cancer patients. The data were produced by immunoSEQ multiplex PCR, yet TCRdb's version contains in-frame clones alone and is incomplete. This sample has 90,000 to 100,000 clones; over 60% occur once, and the top ten carry under 12%. The sequenced material came from blood. The receptors come from a woman aged 25 to 39 in good health.

The chain links TRBV3-1 (or the pseudogene TRBV3-2) to TRBJ2-5, with 13 bases matching TRBD2. The CDR3 sequence is 19 residues long. The germline V gene has CDR1 LGHDT and CDR2 YNNKEL (reference sequence). With 0 bases clipped from V and 0 bases from J, the junction kept 7 bases outside the gene matches. CDR3: CASSQEGLAGALYQETQYF. CDR3 sequence (DNA): TGTGCCAGCAGCCAAGAAGGACTAGCGGGGGCACTGTACCAAGAGACCCAGTACTTC.

This clone was counted a single time. V is TRBV6-2 or TRBV6-3 and J is TRBJ1-2; 8 bases map to TRBD1. The CDR3 is 13 amino acids. Germline CDR1 reads MNHEY; CDR2 reads SVGEGT. Trimming took 5 bases from V and 13 from J; bases not matched to a gene: 12. The CDR3 protein is CASSRGQVYGGTF. As DNA, the CDR3 is TGTGCCAGCAGTCGGGGACAGGTCTATGGCGGCACCTTC.

This clone showed up just once. The chain employs TRBV7-8 and TRBJ2-1, with D possibly TRBD2 on 7 matching bases. In germline, CDR1 is SGHVS, CDR2 FQNEAQ. This CDR3 has 16 residues. Trimming removed 5 bases from V and 9 bases from J, with 23 bases in between. Written as DNA, the CDR3 is TGTGCCAGCAGCCCACTGGGCGGGGGCCTTCGCCCTGAGCAGTTCTTC. It encodes CASSPLGGGLRPEQFF.

The V gene is TRBV6-6, the J gene TRBJ1-1; TRBD1 matches 7 bases. CDR1 is MNHNY, CDR2 SVGAGI, per germline (reference sequence). The CDR3 consists of 13 residues. Trimming cost V 7 bases and J 4 bases; bases outside gene matches: 6. The CDR3 spells CASTPGGVTEAFF. The DNA of the CDR3 is TGTGCCAGCACCCCAGGGGGGGTCACTGAAGCTTTCTTT.

This clone was seen once. The chain combines TRBV5-5 with TRBJ2-5; 10 bases line up with TRBD2. The CDR3 contains 14 residues. Germline V gives CDR1 SGHKS, CDR2 YYEKEE (reference sequence). The V gene end was trimmed by 2 bases and the J gene end by 3 bases; junction bases not matched to a gene: 1. The CDR3 DNA is TGTGCCAGCAGCTTTAGCGGGGGGAAAGAGACCCAGTACTTC. Amino acids: CASSFSGGKETQYF.